This TCR beta chain was identified in a study of T cells after yellow fever vaccination. Study outcomes and limitations: The CD4 compartment and the CD8 compartment contained a small share of clonotypes in common. Once the booster was given, most primary-vaccination clones reappeared, at roughly 96% for CD4 and 88% for CD8.

The CDR3 is 13 residues long. Germline V CDR1 and CDR2: MNHEY, SVGAGI. V lost 3 bases and J 2 bases, leaving 7 bases between the germline ends. TCRdb redid the calling of the 5' RACE reads with MiXCR, one entry per CDR3 protein. The sample contains 300,000 or so distinct CDR3 sequences, around 7.3% of which appear only once. This clonotype occurred many times. The antigen is undetermined. The receptor's source is a man younger than 30 who received the YFV17D yellow fever vaccine. The rearrangement uses TRBV6-5 and TRBJ2-5, with D unresolved. The input for sequencing was PBMCs, taken about 49 days after the first yellow fever vaccination. Written as DNA, the CDR3 is TGTGCCAGCAGTTATTATGAACAAGAGACCCAGTACTTC. This translates into CASSYYEQETQYF.